Here is one T cell receptor beta chain with its context. The data derive from a study of T cells in localized non-small cell lung cancer. The method was immunoSEQ multiplex PCR; TCRdb's version includes in-frame clones alone and lacks a portion of them. This repertoire shows about 28,000 clones, approximately 90% found once; its top ten account for less than 3.5%. Trimming shortened V by 5 bases and J by 0 bases, and 7 bases separated the two germline ends. The germline gives CDR1 SGHDN, CDR2 FVKESK. The CDR3 spans 13 residues. The receptor comes from a woman aged 18-49 years with stage I lung adenocarcinoma. The sample in question was peripheral blood, obtained before any cancer treatment. The genes are TRBV14 and TRBJ1-1; D is perhaps TRBD1 (5 bases). The CDR3, as DNA: TGTGCCAGCAGCAGACAGCTGAACACTGAAGCTTTCTTT. Translated: CASSRQLNTEAFF.